Below, 12 T cell receptor beta chains from the same sample are listed, as sequenced in a study of shared clonotypes between healthy human individuals. Libraries were prepared by immunoSEQ multiplex PCR; TCRdb keeps only in-frame clonotypes and omits some of them. Of about 480,000 clones in the sample, around 79% were seen once. The sample comprised PBMCs. These receptors came from a woman between 40 and 50 years old in good health. Some clones in this sample may be carry-over from other donors' samples.

This clone was detected only once. V is TRBV6-1 and J is TRBJ1-1; D unclear. Trimming took off 2 bases at V and 5 bases at J, with 15 bases between the two ends. There are 15 residues in the CDR3. Germline V lookup: CDR1 MNHNS, CDR2 SASEGT. The CDR3 sequence is CASSELLRGGTEAFF. The DNA of the CDR3 is TGTGCCAGCAGTGAACTTTTGCGGGGAGGTACTGAAGCTTTCTTT.

This clone has a single count. The chain carries TRBV5-1 and TRBJ2-7; 11 nucleotides agree with TRBD1. The CDR3 contains 15 residues. The junction had 6 bases not matched to a gene; V was cut back by 0 bases and J by 7 bases. Germline V gives CDR1 SGHRS, CDR2 YFSETQ. This CDR3 is CASSLDGQGAREQYF. The CDR3 nucleotides read TGCGCCAGCAGCTTGGATGGACAGGGGGCTAGGGAGCAGTACTTC. Variable domain in full (rest from reference TRBV5-1 and TRBJ2-7): KAGVTQTPRYLIKTRGQQVTLSCSPISGHRSVSWYQQTPGQGLQFLFEYFSETQRNKGNFPGRFSGRQFSNSRSEMNVSTLELGDSALYLCASSLDGQGAREQYFGPGTRLTVT.

V gene TRBV5-4 combines with J gene TRBJ2-1; 15 bases agree with TRBD2. The CDR3 has 19 amino acids. From germline, CDR1 is SGHNT and CDR2 YYREEE (reference sequence). The J segment lost 0 bases and the V segment lost 4 bases, leaving 8 bases of the junction unmatched. The CDR3 region is CASSKGLAGGGSSYNEQFF. Here the CDR3 DNA reads TGTGCCAGCAGCAAGGGACTAGCGGGAGGAGGCAGCTCCTACAATGAGCAGTTCTTC.

The rearrangement links TRBV6-5 to TRBJ2-2, with D tentatively TRBD1 (5 bases). CDR1 is MNHEY, CDR2 SVGAGI, per germline. V shed 5 bases and J shed 1 base, with 11 bases lying between them. The length of the CDR3 is 15 residues. This CDR3 reads CASSQYTGNTGELFF. In nucleotides, the CDR3 is TGTGCCAGCAGTCAGTATACAGGGAACACCGGGGAGCTGTTTTTT.

Note on this clone: A much larger clone lies one base from this, so it may be a read error. The J gene is TRBJ2-7, the V gene TRBV5-1; D call uncertain. Germline V gene data show CDR1 as SGHRS and CDR2 as YFSETQ. The CDR3 sequence is 13 residues long. In DNA, the CDR3 is TGCGCCAACAGCTTGGCCGGCTCCTACGAGCAGTACTTC. This translates into CANSLAGSYEQYF.

The V and J genes are TRBV4-1 and TRBJ1-5; no clear D gene. CDR3 length: 16 residues. Trimming took off 1 base at V and 2 bases at J, with 12 bases between the two ends. Germline CDR1 reads MGHRA; CDR2 reads YSYEKL. For the CDR3, the DNA is TGCGCCAGCAGCCAAGTAAAGGGTCCCCGCAATCAGCCCCAGCATTTT. It codes for CASSQVKGPRNQPQHF.

This chain joins TRBV6-1 and TRBJ2-5, with 7 bases lining up with TRBD2. This CDR3 region has 16 residues. Trimming took 3 bases from V and 4 from J; bases not matched to a gene: 11. Per germline, CDR1 MNHNS and CDR2 SASEGT. The CDR3 loop reads CASSDDPGRVSETQYF. CDR3 DNA sequence: TGTGCCAGCAGTGACGATCCAGGGAGGGTTTCAGAGACCCAGTACTTC.

V usage is TRBV25-1 and J usage is TRBJ1-5, with D uncertain. Germline loops: CDR1 MGHDK, CDR2 SYGVNS. CDR3 length: 12 amino acids. Trimming pared 9 bases from V and 6 bases from J, leaving 12 bases between. The CDR3 is CASRTGGQPQHF. CDR3 nucleotide sequence: TGTGCCAGTCGTACCGGAGGTCAGCCCCAGCATTTT.

This chain joins TRBV15 and TRBJ2-1; TRBD2 matches at 8 bases. The CDR3 covers 17 residues. Per the germline V gene, CDR1 is LNHNV and CDR2 is YYDKDF (reference sequence). The J segment lost 6 bases and the V segment lost 2 bases, leaving 12 bases of the junction unmatched. CDR3 in DNA: TGTGCCACCAGCAGACCCCGGGGGGGTACCCTAAGCAATGAGCAGTTCTTC. Translating gives CATSRPRGGTLSNEQFF.

The J gene is TRBJ1-2, the V gene TRBV2; possible D gene TRBD1, 6 bases. Germline loops: CDR1 SNHLY, CDR2 FYNNEI. V dropped 8 bases and J dropped 8 bases, with 18 bases sitting between them. The CDR3 extends over 13 amino acids. The CDR3: CASFGQRGVGYTF. The CDR3 region has the DNA TGTGCCAGCTTCGGACAGAGAGGGGTCGGCTACACCTTC.

The CDR3 sequence is CASSLRRHPLRGTQYF. As DNA, the CDR3 is TGTGCCAGCTCATTGCGGAGGCATCCCCTAAGAGGGACCCAGTACTTC. The gene calls are TRBV28 and TRBJ2-5; perhaps TRBD2 as D (5 bases). With 8 bases removed from V and 7 bases from J, the gap between germline ends came to 26 bases. The germline gives CDR1 MDHEN, CDR2 SYDVKM. This CDR3 is 16 amino acids long.

The chain couples TRBV15 to TRBJ1-2, with D possibly matching TRBD1 (6 bases). In germline, CDR1 is LNHNV, CDR2 YYDKDF (reference sequence). CDR3 length equals 14 residues. V dropped 1 base and J dropped 8 bases, with 14 bases sitting between them. The CDR3 loop is CATSRGSQGQGYTF. CDR3 in DNA: TGTGCCACCAGCAGAGGATCGCAGGGGCAAGGCTACACCTTC.